What follows is one T cell receptor beta chain and its context. This specimen belongs to a study of T-cell memory formation after mild COVID-19. With constant-segment primers, 5'RACE yielded cDNA libraries of TCR alpha and TCR beta that carried sample barcodes and UMIs. TCRdb analysed the 5' RACE reads with MiXCR anew, one entry per CDR3 protein. Here the sample spans about 440,000 distinct CDR3 sequences, around 18% being singletons. The clonotype originates from an adult woman who had mild COVID-19 (a few samples of this study predate the infection). Cell type and time point are not known. The sequenced sample was PBMCs or a T cell subset sorted from them (not recorded which).

CDR3 sequence (DNA): TGTGCCAGCAGCCCTTATGGGACAGCTGCGGACAATGAGCAGTTCTTC. Translation: CASSPYGTAADNEQFF. This chain joins TRBV3-1 and TRBJ2-1; 7 bases fit TRBD1. The V gene's germline CDR1 is LGHDT and CDR2 YNNKEL (reference sequence). V shed 4 bases, J shed 5 bases, and the junction held 11 bases outside the gene matches. The CDR3 sequence is 16 residues long.